These 3 T cell receptor beta chains originate from one sample sequenced in a study of blood T cell repertoires in COVID-19. Clones were sequenced by immunoSEQ multiplex PCR, and TCRdb holds only the in-frame ones, with some missing. The data contain some 150,000 clones, 80% to 90% of them seen just once; the ten biggest clones take up approximately 3%. Sequencing was carried out using peripheral blood. Receptors originate from a woman aged 55-70 years with active COVID-19.

The CDR3 DNA reads as TGTGCCAGCAGAGGACAGGGGGGCGACTATGGCTACACCTTC. Translation gives CASRGQGGDYGYTF. V is TRBV6-5 and J is TRBJ1-2, with 10 bases lining up with TRBD1. CDR3 size: 14 residues. V was pared by 6 bases and J by 3 bases, with 4 bases of the junction left unmatched. Germline V gene data show CDR1 as MNHEY and CDR2 as SVGAGI.

The V and J genes are TRBV4-2 and TRBJ2-5; 9 nucleotides match TRBD1. Looked up from germline, CDR1 is LGHNA and CDR2 is YNFKEQ. V was clipped by 4 bases and J by 2 bases; unmatched bases: 5. The CDR3 runs to 15 residues. In DNA form, the CDR3 reads TGTGCCAGCAGCCGGGGACAGGGAGTGCAAGAGACCCAGTACTTC. Translating it yields CASSRGQGVQETQYF.

V is TRBV6-5 and J is TRBJ1-2; no reliable D call. The CDR3 sequence is 12 residues long. Germline CDR1 and CDR2: MNHEY and SVGAGI. V shed 4 bases and J shed 2 bases, with 5 bases lying between them. The CDR3 nucleotides are TGTGCCAGCAGTTCCCCAAACTATGGCTACACCTTC. Protein: CASSSPNYGYTF.